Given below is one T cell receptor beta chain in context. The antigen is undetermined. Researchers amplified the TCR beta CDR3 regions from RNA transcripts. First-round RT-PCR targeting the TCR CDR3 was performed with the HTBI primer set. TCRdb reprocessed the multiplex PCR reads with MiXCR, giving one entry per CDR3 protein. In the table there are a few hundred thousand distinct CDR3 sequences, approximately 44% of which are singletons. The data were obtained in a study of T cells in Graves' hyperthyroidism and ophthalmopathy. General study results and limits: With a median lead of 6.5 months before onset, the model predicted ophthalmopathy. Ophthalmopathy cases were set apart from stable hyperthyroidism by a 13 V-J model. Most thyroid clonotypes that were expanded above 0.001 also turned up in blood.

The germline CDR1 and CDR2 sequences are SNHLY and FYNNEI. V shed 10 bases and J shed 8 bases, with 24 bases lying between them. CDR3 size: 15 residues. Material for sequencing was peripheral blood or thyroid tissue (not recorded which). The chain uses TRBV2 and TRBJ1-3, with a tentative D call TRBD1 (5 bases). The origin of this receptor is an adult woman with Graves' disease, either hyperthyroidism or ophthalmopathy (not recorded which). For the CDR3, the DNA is TGTGCCAACCACCCGGACATCGGTAATGGCTACACCATATATTTT. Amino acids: CANHPDIGNGYTIYF.